These 8 T cell receptor beta chains were all obtained from the same sample, sequenced in a study of blood T cell repertoires in COVID-19. Assay used: immunoSEQ multiplex PCR; TCRdb lists only in-frame clones, some missing. The data hold a few hundred thousand clones, with about 86% observed a single time. Sequencing used peripheral blood. The origin of the receptors is a person aged 70 to 85 with COVID-19, enrolled during active disease.

CDR3 sequence (DNA): TGTGCCAGCAGCTTGACGGGGATGTCCAAAAACATTCAGTACTTC. Protein: CASSLTGMSKNIQYF. The chain combines TRBV5-4 with TRBJ2-4, with TRBD2 as a possible D gene (5 bases). Germline CDR1 reads SGHNT; CDR2 reads YYREEE (reference sequence). This CDR3 is built from 15 residues. Trimming removed 1 base from V and 2 bases from J, with 10 bases in between. Full variable domain (remainder filled in from reference TRBV5-4 and TRBJ2-4): ETGVTQSPTHLIKTRGQQVTLRCSSQSGHNTVSWYQQALGQGPQFIFQYYREEENGRGNFPPRFSGLQFPNYSSELNVNALELDDSALYLCASSLTGMSKNIQYFGAGTRLSVL.

The rearrangement links TRBV5-1 to TRBJ2-1, with TRBD1 matching 8 bases. From germline, CDR1 is SGHRS and CDR2 YFSETQ. The J segment lost 5 bases and the V segment lost 3 bases, leaving 4 bases of the junction unmatched. CDR3 length equals 14 residues. CDR3 in amino acids: CASSSGQVNNEQFF. The DNA for the CDR3 is TGCGCCAGCAGCTCGGGACAGGTTAACAATGAGCAGTTCTTC.

J is TRBJ1-3 and V is TRBV28; D uncertain. V was cut by 2 bases and J by 0 bases, with 5 bases left in between. The CDR3 contains 14 residues. The germline CDR1 and CDR2 sequences are MDHEN and SYDVKM. The CDR3 reads CASSLEGSGNTIYF. The CDR3 DNA reads TGTGCCAGCAGTTTAGAGGGCTCTGGAAACACCATATATTTT. Variable domain in full (rest from reference TRBV28 and TRBJ1-3): DVKVTQSSRYLVKRTGEKVFLECVQDMDHENMFWYRQDPGLGLRLIYFSYDVKMKEKGDIPEGYSVSREKKERFSLILESASTNQTSMYLCASSLEGSGNTIYFGEGSWLTVV.

J is TRBJ1-2 and V is TRBV24-1; 9 nucleotides align to TRBD1. The CDR3 loop spans 14 amino acids. The V gene's germline CDR1 is KGHDR and CDR2 SFDVKD. With 2 bases clipped from V and 8 bases from J, the junction kept 5 bases outside the gene matches. The CDR3 protein is CATSDSGTGKGYTF. The CDR3 region has the DNA TGTGCCACCAGTGATTCCGGGACAGGGAAGGGCTACACCTTC.

This CDR3 reads CASSHDQPPAGETQYF. In DNA, the CDR3 is TGTGCCAGCAGCCATGACCAACCACCCGCAGGAGAGACCCAGTACTTC. This rearrangement joins TRBV27 to TRBJ2-5; D uncertain. Germline V lookup: CDR1 MNHEY, CDR2 SMNVEV (reference sequence). The length of the CDR3 is 16 residues. V was clipped by 6 bases and J by 4 bases, with 21 bases between them.

V gene TRBV6-2 or TRBV6-3 combines with J gene TRBJ2-1; D not certain. The length of the CDR3 is 14 residues. Trimming cost V 5 bases and J 7 bases, with 15 bases left between them. The V gene's germline CDR1 is MNHEY and CDR2 SVGEGT. Written as DNA, the CDR3 is TGTGCCAGCAGTCCCACGAGGTCGAGTAATGAGCAGTTCTTC. It yields the protein CASSPTRSSNEQFF.

Only one count was recorded for this clone. The CDR3 is CASSLFYSASSYNEQFF. The CDR3 DNA follows: TGCGCCAGCAGCTTGTTTTACTCCGCGAGCTCCTACAATGAGCAGTTCTTC. The rearrangement uses TRBV5-1 and TRBJ2-1; D is ambiguous. The CDR3 is made up of 17 amino acids. Germline CDR1 and CDR2: SGHRS and YFSETQ. V was pared by 1 base and J by 0 bases, with 14 bases between.

The chain has TRBV7-8 and TRBJ2-7, with D unclear. The CDR3 totals 14 residues. The germline gives CDR1 SGHVS, CDR2 FQNEAQ. Trimming took off 1 base at V and 0 bases at J, with 7 bases between the two ends. CDR3 sequence (DNA): TGTGCCAGCAGCTTAGTACAGTTCTCCTACGAGCAGTACTTC. Translated, it gives CASSLVQFSYEQYF.